This paragraph covers one T cell receptor (beta chain) sequence. The germline V gene has CDR1 MDHEN and CDR2 SYDVKM. This CDR3 spans 17 amino acids. J lost 4 bases, V lost 4 bases, and 13 bases had no gene match. The data stem from a study of blood T cell repertoires in COVID-19. Study details: Material from acute and convalescent COVID-19 was sourced from the United States, Italy and Spain. The cDNA or gDNA used as material had been derived from T cells, B-cell-depleted T cells, or PBMCs.

In the study's own analysis: It was from reference gene primer amplification that nucleated cell counts were estimated. Method: immunoSEQ multiplex PCR; TCRdb's copy keeps in-frame clones and lacks some. That table is the source of V, J and clone size, and D and trimming were worked out from the DNA. The data contain roughly 210,000 clones, 80% to 90% of them singletons. Seattle participants joined during active infection and were tracked over time. The rearrangement uses TRBV28 and TRBJ1-2, with 9 bases matching TRBD1. This receptor was identified in a woman of 80 years or more with COVID-19, enrolled during active disease. Sequenced material: peripheral blood. Here the CDR3 reads CASSSGDPGQGGYGYTF. In nucleotides, the CDR3 is TGTGCCAGCAGTTCTGGGGATCCGGGACAGGGAGGCTATGGCTACACCTTC.